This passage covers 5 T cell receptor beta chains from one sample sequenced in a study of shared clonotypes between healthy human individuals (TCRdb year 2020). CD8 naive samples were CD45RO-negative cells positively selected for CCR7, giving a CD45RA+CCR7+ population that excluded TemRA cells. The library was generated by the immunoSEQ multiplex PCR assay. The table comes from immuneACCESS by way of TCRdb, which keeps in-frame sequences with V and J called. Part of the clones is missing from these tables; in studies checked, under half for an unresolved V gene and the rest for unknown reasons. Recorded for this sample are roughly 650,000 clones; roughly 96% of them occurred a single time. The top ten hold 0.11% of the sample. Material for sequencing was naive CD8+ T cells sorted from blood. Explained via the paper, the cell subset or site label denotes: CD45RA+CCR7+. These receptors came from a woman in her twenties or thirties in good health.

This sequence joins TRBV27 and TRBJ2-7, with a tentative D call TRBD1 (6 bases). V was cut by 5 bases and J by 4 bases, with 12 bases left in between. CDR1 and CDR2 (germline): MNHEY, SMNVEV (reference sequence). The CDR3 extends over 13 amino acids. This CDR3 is CASSPGHRYEQYF. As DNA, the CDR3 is TGTGCCAGCAGTCCGGGACACCGTTACGAGCAGTACTTC.

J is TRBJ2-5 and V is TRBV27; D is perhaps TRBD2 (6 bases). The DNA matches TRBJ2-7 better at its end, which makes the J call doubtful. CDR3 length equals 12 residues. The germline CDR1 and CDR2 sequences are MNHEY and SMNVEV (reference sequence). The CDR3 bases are TGTGCCAGCGGAGGAGGGACCTACGAGCAGTACTTC. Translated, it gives CASGGGTYEQYF.

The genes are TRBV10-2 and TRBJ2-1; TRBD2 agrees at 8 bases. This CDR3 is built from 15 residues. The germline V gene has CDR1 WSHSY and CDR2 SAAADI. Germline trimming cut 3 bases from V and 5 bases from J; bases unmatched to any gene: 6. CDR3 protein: CASSDVGRAHNEQFF. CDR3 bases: TGCGCCAGCAGTGATGTCGGGAGGGCCCACAATGAGCAGTTCTTC.

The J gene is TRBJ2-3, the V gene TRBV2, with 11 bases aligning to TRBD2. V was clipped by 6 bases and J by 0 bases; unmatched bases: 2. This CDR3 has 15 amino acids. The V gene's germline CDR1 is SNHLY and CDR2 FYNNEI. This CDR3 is CASRVAGGSTDTQYF. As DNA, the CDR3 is TGTGCCAGCAGGGTAGCGGGAGGGAGCACAGATACGCAGTATTTT.

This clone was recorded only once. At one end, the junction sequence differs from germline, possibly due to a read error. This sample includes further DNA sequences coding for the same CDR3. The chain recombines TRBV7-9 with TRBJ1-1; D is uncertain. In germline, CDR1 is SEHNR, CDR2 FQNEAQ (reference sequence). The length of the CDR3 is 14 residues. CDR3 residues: CASSLDAVNTEAFF. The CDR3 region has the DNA TGTGCCAGCAGCTTAGACGCGGTGAACACTGAGGCTTTCTTT.